What follows are 5 T cell receptor beta chains derived from one specimen sequenced in a study of shared clonotypes between healthy human individuals. Assay: immunoSEQ multiplex PCR; the TCRdb copy retains only in-frame clones and omits some. Of about 600,000 clones listed, 97% were seen once; the top ten hold 0.045% to 0.07%. The specimen was naive CD4+ T cells sorted from blood. Subset given: CD45RA+ positively selected. These TCRs come from a woman aged 25-40 years in good health.

This clone appeared a single time. The rearrangement uses TRBV7-8 and TRBJ2-1; D is unresolved. V was cut by 5 bases and J by 6 bases, with 5 bases left in between. In germline, CDR1 is SGHVS, CDR2 FQNEAQ. The CDR3 is made up of 11 amino acids. The CDR3 here is CASSRLNEQFF. The CDR3 DNA reads TGTGCCAGCAGCAGACTCAATGAGCAGTTCTTC.

The chain uses TRBV19 and TRBJ2-3; tentatively, D is TRBD1 or TRBD2 (6 bases each). The CDR3 is 15 residues long. The germline gives CDR1 LNHDA, CDR2 SQIVND (reference sequence). The germline V and J ends were trimmed by 4 bases and 2 bases, with 13 bases remaining between them. In DNA, the CDR3 is TGTGCCAGTAGTAGCGGGGCAGGGGTCACAGATACGCAGTATTTT. Translation: CASSSGAGVTDTQYF.

CDR3 sequence (DNA): TGTGCCAGCAGTTACAGGGGACAGGGCTACGAGCAGTACTTC. Protein: CASSYRGQGYEQYF. This sequence joins TRBV6-5 and TRBJ2-7; 9 nucleotides line up with TRBD1. Trimming took 2 bases from V and 3 from J; bases not matched to a gene: 2. Per germline, CDR1 MNHEY and CDR2 SVGAGI. There are 14 residues in the CDR3.

The chain links TRBV9 to TRBJ1-3, with TRBD1 as a possible D gene (6 bases). CDR3 length: 16 residues. CDR1 and CDR2 from the germline V gene are SGDLS and YYNGEE. Trimming removed 3 bases at V and 0 bases at J, with 13 bases between. The CDR3, as DNA: TGTGCCAGCAGCGGAAGGGACATCCGCTCTGGAAACACCATATATTTT. Translating gives CASSGRDIRSGNTIYF.

This chain uses TRBV27 with TRBJ2-5, with TRBD2 matching 10 bases. Per germline, CDR1 MNHEY and CDR2 SMNVEV (reference sequence). The CDR3 covers 16 residues. V lost 4 bases and J lost 2; bases outside the gene matches: 7. The DNA for the CDR3 is TGTGCCAGCAGTTCAAGCGGGAGGGCCCGGCAAGAGACCCAGTACTTC. This translates into CASSSSGRARQETQYF.